A selection of T cell receptor beta chains follows, all from one sample in a study of technical replicates of blood from several donors. Sequencing used immunoSEQ multiplex PCR; TCRdb keeps in-frame clones, though not all of them. The table includes approximately 77,000 clones, 94% detected once. The sequenced sample was T cells isolated from PBMCs. The receptor set was obtained from a human donor in good health. The CDR3 runs from the conserved cysteine through the conserved F or W. The order of the fields is CDR3 length, D gene, clone size, V gene, J gene, CDR3 DNA, CDR3 protein. A D gene is named only where the DNA matches it firmly. The listing skips clone size in some rows; elsewhere it reads once, few, many or a size class.

length: 15
D: TRBD2
size: .
V: TRBV7-3
J: TRBJ2-3
DNA: TGTGCCAGCAGCTTAGCGGGAGTCGGGGCAGATACGCAGTATTTT
CDR3: CASSLAGVGADTQYF

length: 13
D: TRBD1
size: .
V: TRBV19
J: TRBJ1-5
DNA: TGTGCCAGTAGTCCAGGACAGGGCCAGCCCCAGCATTTT
CDR3: CASSPGQGQPQHF

length: 16
D: TRBD1
size: .
V: TRBV4-3
J: TRBJ2-3
DNA: TGCGCCAGCAGCCAAGATGGGACAGTCCCCACAGATACGCAGTATTTT
CDR3: CASSQDGTVPTDTQYF

length: 14
D: TRBD2
size: .
V: TRBV2
J: TRBJ2-3
DNA: TGTGCCAGTCGGGAGGGACTCTCCACAGATACGCAGTATTTT
CDR3: CASREGLSTDTQYF

length: 16
D: .
size: once
V: TRBV19
J: TRBJ2-6
DNA: TGTGCCAGTAAGGACATAGCAAACTCTGGGGCCAACGTCCTGACTTTC
CDR3: CASKDIANSGANVLTF

length: 16
D: TRBD1
size: .
V: TRBV5-8
J: TRBJ2-7
DNA: TGTGCCAGCAGCTTGACCCGGGACAGGGGTTCCTACGAGCAGTACTTC
CDR3: CASSLTRDRGSYEQYF

length: 15
D: TRBD1
size: .
V: TRBV7-3
J: TRBJ2-2
DNA: TGTGCCAGCAGCTTGACAGGGGACTACACCGGGGAGCTGTTTTTT
CDR3: CASSLTGDYTGELFF

length: 16
D: TRBD1
size: once
V: TRBV6-1
J: TRBJ1-4
DNA: TGTGCCAGCAGTGCGACAGGGGGCGAAACTAATGAAAAACTGTTTTTT
CDR3: CASSATGGETNEKLFF

length: 19
D: TRBD2
size: few
V: TRBV7-7
J: TRBJ2-1
DNA: TGTGCTAGCAGCTTAGAAGTAGCGGGGGTCACGGGGTTTTACAATGAGCAGTTCTTC
CDR3: CASSLEVAGVTGFYNEQFF

length: 12
D: .
size: .
V: TRBV5-6
J: TRBJ2-7
DNA: TGTGCCAGCAGCTTGGCAGGGCCGATGCAGTACTTC
CDR3: CASSLAGPMQYF

length: 15
D: TRBD2
size: once
V: TRBV12-5
J: TRBJ2-7
DNA: TGTGCTAGTGGTGCACTAGCGGGAATTAACCACGAGCAGTACTTC
CDR3: CASGALAGINHEQYF

length: 14
D: TRBD1
size: .
V: TRBV2
J: TRBJ2-7
DNA: TGTGCCAGCGAGGGACAGGTCCCGGCTAGGGAGCAGTACTTC
CDR3: CASEGQVPAREQYF

length: 15
D: TRBD2
size: .
V: TRBV7-2
J: TRBJ2-7
DNA: TGTGCCAGCAGCTCCCTAGCGGGTCCTTCCTACGAGCAGTACTTC
CDR3: CASSSLAGPSYEQYF

length: 14
D: TRBD1
size: .
V: TRBV5-4
J: TRBJ2-7
DNA: TGTGCCAGCAGCATGGGACAGGGGGGATACGAGCAGTACTTC
CDR3: CASSMGQGGYEQYF

length: 14
D: TRBD1
size: .
V: TRBV7-9
J: TRBJ2-7
DNA: TGTGCCAGCAGCCCGGGACAGGGGGGTTACGAGCAGTACTTC
CDR3: CASSPGQGGYEQYF

length: 13
D: TRBD1
size: few
V: TRBV27
J: TRBJ1-1
DNA: TGTGCCAGCAGTCCCCGGGCCGGGACAGGGGCTTTCTTT
CDR3: CASSPRAGTGAFF

length: 18
D: TRBD2
size: .
V: TRBV29-1
J: TRBJ2-3
DNA: TGCAGCGTTGAAGAGGCTAGCGGGAGGTTAACTTGGACAGATACGCAGTATTTT
CDR3: CSVEEASGRLTWTDTQYF

length: 15
D: .
size: .
V: TRBV11-2
J: TRBJ2-7
DNA: TGTGCCAGCAGTCCACAGGGACCCTACTACTACGAGCAGTACTTC
CDR3: CASSPQGPYYYEQYF

length: 13
D: .
size: .
V: TRBV27
J: TRBJ1-2
DNA: TGTGCCAGCAGTTCCGGACAACTCTATGGCTACACCTTC
CDR3: CASSSGQLYGYTF

length: 16
D: TRBD2
size: .
V: TRBV9
J: TRBJ2-1
DNA: TGTGCCAGCAGCGGATTGGGACTAGCTCTAGGGAATGAGCAGTTCTTC
CDR3: CASSGLGLALGNEQFF

length: 15
D: .
size: .
V: TRBV6-5
J: TRBJ1-1
DNA: TGTGCCAGCAGTTACTCATTCGAGCTGAACACTGAAGCTTTCTTT
CDR3: CASSYSFELNTEAFF

length: 16
D: TRBD2
size: .
V: TRBV7-9
J: TRBJ2-1
DNA: TGTGCCAGCAGCCCGGGCTTTCTAGCGGGATATGATGAGCAGTTCTTC
CDR3: CASSPGFLAGYDEQFF

length: 12
D: TRBD1
size: .
V: TRBV7-9
J: TRBJ1-4
DNA: TGTGCCAGCAGAGGTGACAGGGAAGAACTGTTTTTT
CDR3: CASRGDREELFF

length: 14
D: TRBD1
size: .
V: TRBV5-5
J: TRBJ1-1
DNA: TGTGCCAGCAGGCCGGGACAGGGGAACACTGAAGCTTTCTTT
CDR3: CASRPGQGNTEAFF

length: 16
D: TRBD1
size: .
V: TRBV2
J: TRBJ2-7
DNA: TGTGCCAGCAGACCCGACAGGGGCCTTATCTCCTACGAGCAGTACTTC
CDR3: CASRPDRGLISYEQYF

length: 12
D: .
size: .
V: TRBV4-2
J: TRBJ2-3
DNA: TGTGCCAGCAGCCAAGCTCCGGATACGCAGTATTTT
CDR3: CASSQAPDTQYF

length: 15
D: .
size: .
V: TRBV6-5
J: TRBJ1-3
DNA: TGTGCCAGCAGCCGATCGGGATTCTCTGGAAACACCATATATTTT
CDR3: CASSRSGFSGNTIYF

length: 13
D: TRBD1
size: .
V: TRBV27
J: TRBJ1-1
DNA: TGTGCCAGCAGACGCGACAGGGACACTGAAGCTTTCTTT
CDR3: CASRRDRDTEAFF

length: 15
D: TRBD1
size: .
V: TRBV10-3
J: TRBJ1-4
DNA: TGTGCCATCAGTGAAGGAGGACAGGGGAATGAAAAACTGTTTTTT
CDR3: CAISEGGQGNEKLFF

length: 15
D: .
size: .
V: TRBV6-1
J: TRBJ1-5
DNA: TGTGCCAGCAGTGATATAGACAGGTTCAATCAGCCCCAGCATTTT
CDR3: CASSDIDRFNQPQHF

length: 15
D: TRBD2
size: .
V: TRBV5-6
J: TRBJ2-1
DNA: TGTGCCAGCAGCCCCGGACTAGCCTTCTACAATGAGCAGTTCTTC
CDR3: CASSPGLAFYNEQFF

length: 14
D: TRBD1
size: .
V: TRBV19
J: TRBJ1-1
DNA: TGTGCCAGTAGTTATTTGACAGGGGGTACGGAAGCTTTCTTT
CDR3: CASSYLTGGTEAFF

length: 17
D: .
size: .
V: TRBV11-2
J: TRBJ2-1
DNA: TGTGCCAGCAGCTTAGATCGTTGGAGTAGCTCCTACAATGAGCAGTTCTTC
CDR3: CASSLDRWSSSYNEQFF

length: 15
D: .
size: .
V: TRBV6-1
J: TRBJ2-7
DNA: TGTGCCAGCAGGCCTCTGATGGGGCCTTCCTACGAGCAGTACTTC
CDR3: CASRPLMGPSYEQYF

length: 15
D: .
size: .
V: TRBV28
J: TRBJ2-1
DNA: TGTGCCAGCAGTTTATCCGGTCTTCTCTACAATGAGCAGTTCTTC
CDR3: CASSLSGLLYNEQFF

length: 18
D: TRBD1
size: once
V: TRBV5-4
J: TRBJ1-2
DNA: TGTGCCAGCAGCTTGGTGGGGTATGGGGGACAGCCCTACTATGGCTACACCTTC
CDR3: CASSLVGYGGQPYYGYTF

length: 14
D: .
size: .
V: TRBV13
J: TRBJ2-2
DNA: TGTGCCAGCAGCCACCAGGGGTACACCGGGGAGCTGTTTTTT
CDR3: CASSHQGYTGELFF

length: 14
D: TRBD2
size: .
V: TRBV7-9
J: TRBJ2-7
DNA: TGTGCCAGCAGCTATAGCGGGAACTACGCCGAGCAGTACTTC
CDR3: CASSYSGNYAEQYF

length: 14
D: .
size: .
V: TRBV6-5
J: TRBJ1-4
DNA: TGTGCCAGCAGTTACGATTGGGAGGGTGAAAAACTGTTTTTT
CDR3: CASSYDWEGEKLFF

length: 14
D: .
size: .
V: TRBV27
J: TRBJ2-7
DNA: TGTGCCAGCAGTTTGTTAGGGGTCCTCTCCGAGCAGTACTTC
CDR3: CASSLLGVLSEQYF

length: 11
D: .
size: .
V: TRBV30
J: TRBJ1-1
DNA: TGTGCCTGGAACGTAGACACTGAAGCTTTCTTT
CDR3: CAWNVDTEAFF

length: 17
D: TRBD2
size: .
V: TRBV19
J: TRBJ2-6
DNA: TGTGCAACTAGCCTGTGGACTAGCCACTCTGGGGCCAACGTCCTGACTTTC
CDR3: CATSLWTSHSGANVLTF

length: 15
D: TRBD1
size: .
V: TRBV6-6
J: TRBJ2-2
DNA: TGTGCCAGCAGCATCGACAGGGCAGGCACCGGGGAGCTGTTTTTT
CDR3: CASSIDRAGTGELFF

length: 20
D: TRBD2
size: .
V: TRBV27
J: TRBJ2-1
DNA: TGTGCCAGCAGTCTCCTCCAGGGGGTAAGCGGGACTAGCCTGTACAATGAGCAGTTCTTC
CDR3: CASSLLQGVSGTSLYNEQFF